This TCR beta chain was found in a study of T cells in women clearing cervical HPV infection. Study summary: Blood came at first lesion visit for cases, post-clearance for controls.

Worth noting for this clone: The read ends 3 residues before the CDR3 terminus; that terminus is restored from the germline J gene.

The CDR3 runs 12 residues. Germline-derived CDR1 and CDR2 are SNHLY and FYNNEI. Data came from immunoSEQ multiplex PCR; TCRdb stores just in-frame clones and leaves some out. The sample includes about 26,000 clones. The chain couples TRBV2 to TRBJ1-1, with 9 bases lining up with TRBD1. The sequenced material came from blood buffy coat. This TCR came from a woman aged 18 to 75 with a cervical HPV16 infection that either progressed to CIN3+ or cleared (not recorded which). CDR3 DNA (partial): TGTGCCAGCAGTGAGGACAGGGGAGAA. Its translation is CASSEDRGE. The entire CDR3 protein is CASSEDRGEAFF.